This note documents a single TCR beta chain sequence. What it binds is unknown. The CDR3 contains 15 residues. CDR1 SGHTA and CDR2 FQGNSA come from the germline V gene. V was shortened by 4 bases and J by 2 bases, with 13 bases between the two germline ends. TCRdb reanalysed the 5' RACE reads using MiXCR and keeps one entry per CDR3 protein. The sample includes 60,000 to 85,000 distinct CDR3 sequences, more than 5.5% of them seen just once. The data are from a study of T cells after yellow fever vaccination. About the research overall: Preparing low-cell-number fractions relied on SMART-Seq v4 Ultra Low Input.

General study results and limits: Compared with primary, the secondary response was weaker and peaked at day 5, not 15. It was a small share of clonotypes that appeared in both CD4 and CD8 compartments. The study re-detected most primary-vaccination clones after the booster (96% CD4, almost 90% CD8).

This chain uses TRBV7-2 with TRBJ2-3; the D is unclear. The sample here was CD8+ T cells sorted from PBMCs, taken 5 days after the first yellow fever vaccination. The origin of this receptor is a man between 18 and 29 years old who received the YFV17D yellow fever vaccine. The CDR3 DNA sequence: TGTGCCAGCAGCTCTACAGTTTATTTCACAGATACGCAGTATTTT. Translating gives CASSSTVYFTDTQYF.